This T cell receptor beta chain was obtained from a study of T cells in Graves' hyperthyroidism and ophthalmopathy. Researchers took RNA transcripts and amplified the TCR beta CDR3 regions from them. TCR CDR3 regions were first amplified by RT-PCR with HTBI primers. From the multiplex PCR reads, TCRdb called clonotypes with MiXCR, one entry per CDR3 protein. The sample holds over 500,000 distinct CDR3 sequences, about 16% seen once. The CDR3 consists of 15 residues. From germline, CDR1 is DFQATT and CDR2 SNEGSKA (reference sequence). V lost 3 bases, J lost 6 bases, and 10 bases stayed unmatched. This clonotype was obtained from a woman under 40 with Graves' ophthalmopathy. The sequencing sample was made of blood. This chain uses TRBV20-1 with TRBJ2-2; 7 nucleotides match TRBD2. CDR3 loop: CSASPVGGRAGELFF. In nucleotides, the CDR3 is TGCAGTGCTAGTCCAGTGGGAGGGCGGGCCGGGGAGCTGTTTTTT.